Below, one TCR beta chain is given with its context. What it binds is unknown. The donors were all healthy and Caucasian. The data derive from a study of identical twins. One entry per CDR3 protein, called by TCRdb with MiXCR from the 5' RACE reads. The sample comprises approximately 700,000 distinct CDR3 sequences, around a sixth of which are singletons, and roughly 13% rests with the top ten. Broader study findings: For cord blood, abundant beta clonotypes had fewer insertions, unlike memory repertoires, which showed none.

V lost 6 bases and J 0 bases, leaving 12 bases between the germline ends. The CDR3 sequence is 14 residues long. In germline, CDR1 is SGHNT, CDR2 YENEEA. In addition, the sample was reused for a study of T cells expressing NK-cell markers. That publication notes: From sorted CD3+CD56+NKG2C+, CD3+CD56+NKG2C- and CD3+CD56-NKG2C+ T cells came the TCR beta repertoires. Dominant NKG2C+ clonotypes accounted for roughly 1.0-7.5% of CD8+ T cells in several donors.

The sequence was collected from a woman aged 18-29 years in good health. The sample consisted of PBMCs. The V gene is TRBV11-3, the J gene TRBJ2-7; D gene uncertain. The DNA of the CDR3 is TGTGCCAGCAGTTTATTTCAGACCTCCTACGAGCAGTACTTC. It translates to CASSLFQTSYEQYF.